The 27 T cell receptor beta chains below come from one sample, sequenced in a study of blood T cell repertoires in COVID-19. The table came from immunoSEQ multiplex PCR; TCRdb's copy has only in-frame clones and leaves some out. There are about 85,000 clones in the sample; roughly four fifths occur only once, and 0.95% to 1.5% lies in the top ten. The sequenced sample was peripheral blood. These receptors were collected from a woman aged 80 or older with acute or convalescent COVID-19.

The chain joins TRBV29-1 to TRBJ1-1, with 8 positions matching TRBD1. Unmatched junction bases numbered 7, after V lost 5 bases and J lost 5 bases. The germline CDR1 and CDR2 sequences are SQVTM and ANQGSEA. There are 13 residues in the CDR3. DNA of the CDR3: TGCAGCGTTTCCAGGGGGCAAGGGACTGAAGCTTTCTTT. It is translated as CSVSRGQGTEAFF.

The chain carries TRBV20-1 and TRBJ2-7, with D unclear. Germline CDR1 reads DFQATT; CDR2 reads SNEGSKA (reference sequence). Trimming cost V 2 bases and J 2 bases, with 4 bases left between them. The CDR3 contains 11 residues. CDR3 bases: TGCAGTGCTAGATTCGCCTACGAGCAGTACTTC. Protein: CSARFAYEQYF.

The chain employs TRBV12-3 or TRBV12-4 and TRBJ1-3; D might be TRBD1 (6 bases). This CDR3 has 13 residues. V dropped 9 bases and J dropped 2 bases, with 11 bases sitting between them. The CDR3 DNA follows: TGTGCCAGTCTACAGGGACCTGGAAACACCATATATTTT. Its protein is CASLQGPGNTIYF.

The V gene is TRBV2, the J gene TRBJ2-2; D gene uncertain. The V end lost 8 bases, the J end lost 1 base, and 11 bases lay between the germline ends. This CDR3 is built from 14 residues. Germline V gene sequence: CDR1 SNHLY, CDR2 FYNNEI. The CDR3 coding sequence is TGTGCCAGCCGTTCTGGAGAGAACACCGGGGAGCTGTTTTTT. It is translated as CASRSGENTGELFF.

V gene TRBV5-1 combines with J gene TRBJ2-7; 13 bases line up with TRBD2. This CDR3 contains 14 residues. Trimming took 4 bases from V and 6 from J; bases not matched to a gene: 4. The germline V gene encodes CDR1 SGHRS and CDR2 YFSETQ. The CDR3 DNA follows: TGCGCCAGCAGCACCGGGACTAGCGGGACCGAGCAGTACTTC. It specifies CASSTGTSGTEQYF.

This clone appeared a single time. The chain uses TRBV5-1 and TRBJ1-2; 11 nucleotides match TRBD1. V shed 4 bases, J shed 6 bases, and the junction held 8 bases outside the gene matches. CDR1 and CDR2 from the germline V gene are SGHRS and YFSETQ. The CDR3 is 15 residues long. CDR3 nucleotides: TGCGCCAGCAGCCTAGGGACAGGGGGAGTAGATGGCTACACCTTC. Translated: CASSLGTGGVDGYTF.

About this clone: The same CDR3 also results from other DNA sequences found in this sample. This chain joins TRBV20-1 and TRBJ2-1; 9 nucleotides line up with TRBD2. The trim removed 6 bases at V and 0 bases at J, leaving 3 bases unmatched. CDR1 and CDR2 from the germline V gene are DFQATT and SNEGSKA (reference sequence). CDR3 size: 14 residues. CDR3 residues: CSASSGSSYNEQFF. CDR3 coding DNA: TGCAGTGCCAGTAGCGGGAGCTCCTACAATGAGCAGTTCTTC.

CDR3 in amino acids: CASSPTTGQGSYGYTF. The CDR3 nucleotides read TGTGCCAGCTCACCGACTACGGGACAGGGTAGCTATGGCTACACCTTC. This chain links TRBV18 with TRBJ1-2, with TRBD1 matching 9 bases. The CDR3 loop spans 16 amino acids. Per the germline V gene, CDR1 is KGHSH and CDR2 is LQKENI. The trim removed 3 bases at V and 4 bases at J, leaving 9 bases unmatched.

The V and J genes are TRBV27 and TRBJ1-1, with D perhaps TRBD1 (6 bases). Trimming left V 8 bases short and J 1 base short, with 17 bases between. Germline loops: CDR1 MNHEY, CDR2 SMNVEV (reference sequence). This CDR3 has 15 amino acids. The CDR3 loop reads CASAPTGKPNTEAFF. CDR3 bases: TGTGCCAGCGCCCCCACAGGGAAACCGAACACTGAAGCTTTCTTT.

This clone was recorded only once. The chain joins TRBV11-2 to TRBJ2-5; TRBD2 is a possible D gene (5 bases). The CDR3 covers 15 residues. The V and J ends lost 0 bases and 4 bases respectively, with 12 bases between them. Germline V CDR1 and CDR2: SGHAT, FQNNGV. The CDR3 DNA reads TGTGCCAGCAGCTTAGATAACCCTGGAGGAGAGACCCAGTACTTC. This gives the protein CASSLDNPGGETQYF.

This chain uses TRBV18 with TRBJ2-3, with D perhaps TRBD2 (5 bases). Germline loops: CDR1 KGHSH, CDR2 LQKENI. Trimming removed 4 bases at V and 0 bases at J, with 14 bases between. CDR3 length equals 16 residues. The CDR3 DNA follows: TGTGCCAGCTCACGAACGCCGGGGATTAGCACAGATACGCAGTATTTT. It yields the protein CASSRTPGISTDTQYF.

The genes are TRBV6-2 or TRBV6-3 and TRBJ2-5; D is unresolved. CDR1 and CDR2 from the germline V gene are MNHEY and SVGEGT. Trimming stripped 3 bases from V and 5 bases from J, with 7 bases between. The CDR3 is 12 amino acids. The CDR3 DNA reads TGTGCCAGCAGTTATGTAGTGGAGACCCAGTACTTC. Translated: CASSYVVETQYF.

The gene calls are TRBV2 and TRBJ2-3; 9 nucleotides align to TRBD2. This CDR3 contains 16 residues. The V gene's germline CDR1 is SNHLY and CDR2 FYNNEI. V trimming: 3 bases; J trimming: 2 bases; junction bases outside the gene matches: 6. CDR3: CASSENPGLATDTQYF. As DNA, the CDR3 is TGTGCCAGCAGTGAGAATCCGGGACTAGCCACAGATACGCAGTATTTT. Complete variable domain (other parts from reference TRBV2 and TRBJ2-3): EPEVTQTPSHQVTQMGQEVILRCVPISNHLYFYWYRQILGQKVEFLVSFYNNEISEKSEIFDDQFSVERPDGSNFTLKIRSTKLEDSAMYFCASSENPGLATDTQYFGPGTRLTVL.

This chain uses TRBV5-4 with TRBJ1-3; D unclear. Between the trimmed V and J ends, which lost 0 bases and 0 bases, there was a span of 10 bases. Germline V lookup: CDR1 SGHNT, CDR2 YYREEE (reference sequence). This CDR3 spans 16 amino acids. DNA of the CDR3: TGTGCCAGCAGCTTGGCTACAGCTTACTCTGGAAACACCATATATTTT. Its translation: CASSLATAYSGNTIYF.

The CDR3 loop is CASKGGSYEQYF. In DNA form, the CDR3 reads TGTGCCAGCAAGGGAGGCAGCTACGAGCAGTACTTC. The chain joins TRBV2 to TRBJ2-7, with a possible D match to TRBD2 (6 bases). Germline lookup yields CDR1 SNHLY and CDR2 FYNNEI. The CDR3 has 12 residues. Between the trimmed V and J ends, which lost 7 bases and 3 bases, there was a span of 10 bases.

The chain links TRBV2 to TRBJ1-1, with 8 bases lining up with TRBD1. Germline-derived CDR1 and CDR2 are SNHLY and FYNNEI. J lost 5 bases, V lost 7 bases, and 6 bases had no gene match. CDR3 length: 13 amino acids. CDR3 nucleotides: TGTGCCAGCATAGGACAGGGAAGAACTGAAGCTTTCTTT. Translation gives CASIGQGRTEAFF.

The gene calls are TRBV6-1 and TRBJ1-5; D unclear. Germline CDR1 reads MNHNS; CDR2 reads SASEGT. V lost 8 bases and J 1 base, leaving 15 bases between the germline ends. The CDR3 loop spans 15 amino acids. The CDR3 DNA reads TGTGCCAGCTGGCCCGGCACAGTCAGCAATCAGCCCCAGCATTTT. It translates to CASWPGTVSNQPQHF.

This clone has more than one count but fewer than ten. The rearrangement links TRBV18 to TRBJ1-1; D remains unclear. This CDR3 contains 13 residues. V gave up 3 bases and J gave up 11 bases, with 16 bases separating them. CDR1 and CDR2 (germline): KGHSH, LQKENI. Here the CDR3 reads CASSPGWKESAFF. The CDR3 nucleotides are TGTGCCAGCTCACCCGGGTGGAAGGAATCGGCTTTCTTT.

The J gene is TRBJ2-1, the V gene TRBV18; 14 bases fit TRBD2. The CDR3 loop spans 16 amino acids. The V gene's germline CDR1 is KGHSH and CDR2 LQKENI. The ends lost 6 bases at V and 7 bases at J; junction bases unmatched: 8. Here the CDR3 DNA reads TGTGCCAGCTCCCGGACCGGGACTAGCGGGAGTAATGAGCAGTTCTTC. It encodes CASSRTGTSGSNEQFF. Variable domain in full (rest from reference TRBV18 and TRBJ2-1): NAGVMQNPRHLVRRRGQEARLRCSPMKGHSHVYWYRQLPEEGLKFMVYLQKENIIDESGMPKERFSAEFPKEGPSILRIQQVVRGDSAAYFCASSRTGTSGSNEQFFGPGTRLTVL.

This chain joins TRBV11-3 and TRBJ2-2, with a tentative D call TRBD1 (6 bases). Trimming removed 4 bases from V and 1 base from J, with 13 bases in between. The CDR3 is 16 residues long. From germline, CDR1 is SGHNT and CDR2 YENEEA. Here the CDR3 reads CASSSAGTLNTGELFF. CDR3 bases: TGTGCCAGCAGCTCCGCCGGGACACTGAACACCGGGGAGCTGTTTTTT. The entire variable domain, with the rest obtained from reference TRBV11-3 and TRBJ2-2, is as follows: EAGVVQSPRYKIIEKKQPVAFWCNPISGHNTLYWYLQNLGQGPELLIRYENEEAVDDSQLPKDRFSAERLKGVDSTLKIQPAELGDSAVYLCASSSAGTLNTGELFFGEGSRLTVL.

V is TRBV20-1 and J is TRBJ2-1; D is undetermined. The CDR3 is made up of 11 amino acids. Germline loops: CDR1 DFQATT, CDR2 SNEGSKA (reference sequence). Trimming cost V 6 bases and J 10 bases, with 13 bases left between them. The DNA of the CDR3 is TGCAGTGCCAGACCGGGTCGAGAGCAGTTCTTC. Amino acid sequence: CSARPGREQFF.

V gene TRBV7-9 combines with J gene TRBJ2-1, with TRBD1 matching 10 bases. Germline-derived CDR1 and CDR2 are SEHNR and FQNEAQ (reference sequence). The CDR3 sequence is 16 residues long. Germline trimming cut 1 base from V and 5 bases from J; bases unmatched to any gene: 5. For the CDR3, the DNA is TGTGCCAGCAGCTTAGTGGGGACAGGGGTAAACAATGAGCAGTTCTTC. Residues: CASSLVGTGVNNEQFF.

This clone was counted only a few times. The genes are TRBV5-4 and TRBJ1-3; 9 bases fit TRBD1. The CDR3 length is 14 residues. Germline V lookup: CDR1 SGHNT, CDR2 YYREEE (reference sequence). Trimming cost V 4 bases and J 4 bases; bases outside gene matches: 3. As DNA, the CDR3 is TGTGCCAGCAGCCGGGGACAGGGAGGAAACACCATATATTTT. It yields the protein CASSRGQGGNTIYF.

The gene calls are TRBV12-5 and TRBJ1-3; weak D call: TRBD1 (5 bases). V was clipped by 3 bases and J by 0 bases, with 6 bases between them. CDR3 length: 14 residues. Germline CDR1 and CDR2: LGHNT and FRNRAP. The CDR3: CASGLGVSGNTIYF. CDR3 bases: TGTGCTAGTGGTTTAGGGGTCTCTGGAAACACCATATATTTT.

This sequence joins TRBV7-8 and TRBJ1-2; D might be TRBD1 (6 bases). Germline V gene sequence: CDR1 SGHVS, CDR2 FQNEAQ. The CDR3 covers 17 residues. V lost 7 bases and J 0 bases, leaving 21 bases between the germline ends. Here the CDR3 DNA reads TGTGCCAGCAACCCGGGGACACAAAGAGTAGCTAACTATGGCTACACCTTC. Encoded protein: CASNPGTQRVANYGYTF.

The chain joins TRBV19 to TRBJ2-6; TRBD2 is a possible D gene (5 bases). This CDR3 comprises 15 residues. The V end lost 5 bases, the J end lost 4 bases, and 12 bases lay between the germline ends. The germline V gene has CDR1 LNHDA and CDR2 SQIVND (reference sequence). The CDR3 protein is CASSPRSGGANVLTF. For the CDR3, the DNA is TGTGCCAGTAGTCCGAGATCGGGAGGGGCCAACGTCCTGACTTTC.

This rearrangement joins TRBV18 to TRBJ2-2, with D maybe TRBD2 (6 bases). The CDR3 covers 16 residues. Germline V gene data show CDR1 as KGHSH and CDR2 as LQKENI. Trimming shortened V by 0 bases and J by 1 base, and 9 bases separated the two germline ends. The CDR3 DNA reads as TGTGCCAGCTCACCACCGGTCGGGGGGAACACCGGGGAGCTGTTTTTT. Its translation is CASSPPVGGNTGELFF.